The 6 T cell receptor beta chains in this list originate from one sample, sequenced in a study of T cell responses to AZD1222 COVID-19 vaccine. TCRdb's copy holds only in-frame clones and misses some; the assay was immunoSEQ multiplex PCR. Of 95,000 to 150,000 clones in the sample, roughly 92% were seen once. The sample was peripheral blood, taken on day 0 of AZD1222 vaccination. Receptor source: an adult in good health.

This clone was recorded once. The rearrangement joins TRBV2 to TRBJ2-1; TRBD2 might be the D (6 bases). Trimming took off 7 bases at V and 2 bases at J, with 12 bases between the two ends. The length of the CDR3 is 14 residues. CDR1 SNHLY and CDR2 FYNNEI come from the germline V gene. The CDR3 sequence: CASTREWTYNEQFF. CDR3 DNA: TGTGCCAGCACCCGGGAGTGGACCTACAATGAGCAGTTCTTC. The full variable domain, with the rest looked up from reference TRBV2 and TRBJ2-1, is EPEVTQTPSHQVTQMGQEVILRCVPISNHLYFYWYRQILGQKVEFLVSFYNNEISEKSEIFDDQFSVERPDGSNFTLKIRSTKLEDSAMYFCASTREWTYNEQFFGPGTRLTVL.

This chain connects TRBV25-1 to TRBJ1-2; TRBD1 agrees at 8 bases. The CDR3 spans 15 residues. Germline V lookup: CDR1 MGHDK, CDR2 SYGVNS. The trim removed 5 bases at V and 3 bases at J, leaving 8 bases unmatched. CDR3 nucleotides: TGTGCCAGCAGTTATAACAGGGGGGGGTACTATGGCTACACCTTC. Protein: CASSYNRGGYYGYTF.

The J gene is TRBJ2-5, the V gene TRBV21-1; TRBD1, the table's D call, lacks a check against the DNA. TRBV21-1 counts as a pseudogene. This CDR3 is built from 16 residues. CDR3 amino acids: CAQNNVIPRGLETQYF. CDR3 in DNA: TGTGCCCAAAACAATGTCATCCCAAGGGGGCTAGAGACCCAGTACTTC.

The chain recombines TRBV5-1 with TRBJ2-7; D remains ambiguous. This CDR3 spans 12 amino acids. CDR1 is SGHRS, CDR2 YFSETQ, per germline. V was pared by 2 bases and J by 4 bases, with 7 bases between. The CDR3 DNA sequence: TGCGCCAGCAGCTTTGATGGTTACGAGCAGTACGTC. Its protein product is CASSFDGYEQYV.

In DNA form, the CDR3 reads TGTGCCAGCAGTTACCCGAACCGACAACCGGGACAACGCAGCTCCTACGAGCAGTACTTC. This sequence encodes CASSYPNRQPGQRSSYEQYF. The rearrangement links TRBV6-2 or TRBV6-3 to TRBJ2-7; a possible D gene is TRBD1 (6 bases). This CDR3 region has 20 residues. Trimming pared 2 bases from V and 0 bases from J, leaving 26 bases between. Looked up from germline, CDR1 is MNHEY and CDR2 is SVGEGT.

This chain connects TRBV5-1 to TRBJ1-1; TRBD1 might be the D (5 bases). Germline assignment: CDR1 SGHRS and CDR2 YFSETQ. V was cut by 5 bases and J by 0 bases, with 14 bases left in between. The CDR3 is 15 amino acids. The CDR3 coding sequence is TGCGCCAGCAGTGAATCCGGGACCTTGAACACTGAAGCTTTCTTT. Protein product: CASSESGTLNTEAFF. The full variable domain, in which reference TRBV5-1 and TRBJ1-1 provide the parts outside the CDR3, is KAGVTQTPRYLIKTRGQQVTLSCSPISGHRSVSWYQQTPGQGLQFLFEYFSETQRNKGNFPGRFSGRQFSNSRSEMNVSTLELGDSALYLCASSESGTLNTEAFFGQGTRLTVV.